The rows below give T cell receptor beta chains drawn from one sample of a study of blood T cell repertoires in COVID-19. Some clones are missing from TCRdb's copy, which holds only in-frame ones; the method was immunoSEQ multiplex PCR. The table records roughly 180,000 clones, over 75% of them present only once. Sequencing was done on a sample of PBMCs or T cells enriched from blood (not recorded which). The receptors stem from a middle-aged woman with acute COVID-19. Both conserved end residues are part of each CDR3. A D gene is named only where the DNA matches it firmly. The listing skips clone size in some rows; elsewhere it reads once, few, many or a size class.

DNA	CDR3	V	D	length	size	J
TGTGCCAGCAGTGAAGCGACTAGCGGGAGGTTGGAGCAGTACTTC	CASSEATSGRLEQYF	TRBV6-1	TRBD2	15	NA	TRBJ2-7
TGCGCCAGCAGCTTGGGAGGCACAGATACGCAGTATTTT	CASSLGGTDTQYF	TRBV5-1	NA	13	NA	TRBJ2-3
TGTGCCAGTAGTAGAGGTCAGGGGTATCAGCCCCAGCATTTT	CASSRGQGYQPQHF	TRBV19	NA	14	NA	TRBJ1-5
TGCGCCAGCAGCCTCGGACTAGCGAGGGGGGCCAACGTCCTGACTTTC	CASSLGLARGANVLTF	TRBV4-1	TRBD2	16	many	TRBJ2-6
TGTGCCTGGAGAACCCCAGGGGGCGGAGTGGGGTATGGCTACACCTTC	CAWRTPGGGVGYGYTF	TRBV30	TRBD1	16	few	TRBJ1-2
TGTGCCAGCAGCTTAGTCAGACTAGCGGGGTTGAGTTCTGGGGCCAACGTCCTGACTTTC	CASSLVRLAGLSSGANVLTF	TRBV7-8	TRBD2	20	NA	TRBJ2-6
TGTGCCAGCGGCGACGGGAGAGGAGGGGAGACCCAGTACTTC	CASGDGRGGETQYF	TRBV3-1/TRBV3-2	NA	14	NA	TRBJ2-5
TGTGCCAGCAGTTACGTAGCGGGAGGGAGCACAGATACGCAGTATTTT	CASSYVAGGSTDTQYF	TRBV6-5	TRBD2	16	NA	TRBJ2-3
TGTGCCTGGAGTGTGGCCGACCGGACTAATCAGCCCCAGCATTTT	CAWSVADRTNQPQHF	TRBV30	NA	15	NA	TRBJ1-5
TGTGCCAGCAGCTCGCGGTGGGGCGAAGCTTTCTTT	CASSSRWGEAFF	TRBV11-3	NA	12	NA	TRBJ1-1
TGTGCCAGCAGCCCTCAGGGGCCTCTGGGGATCTACGAGCAGTACTTC	CASSPQGPLGIYEQYF	TRBV9	NA	16	NA	TRBJ2-7
TGCGCCAGCAGCCCGGAGGACAGGGGGCGCTTACAGCCCCAGCATTTT	CASSPEDRGRLQPQHF	TRBV4-1	TRBD1	16	NA	TRBJ1-5
TGCGCCAGCAGCATCCACGGGACAGGGGGCGGATTGGGTCAGTACTTC	CASSIHGTGGGLGQYF	TRBV5-1	TRBD1	16	NA	TRBJ2-4
TGTGCCAGCAGTCCCGGGAGCGGGGAGCTGTTTTTT	CASSPGSGELFF	TRBV28	NA	12	NA	TRBJ2-2
TGTGCCAGCAGTTCAGGATCCGGGACAGCTACCTTC	CASSSGSGTATF	TRBV27	TRBD1	12	NA	TRBJ1-2
TGTGCCACCAGCAGAGGATCGGAGGCCCAAAGACGTGGCTACACCTTC	CATSRGSEAQRRGYTF	TRBV15	NA	16	NA	TRBJ1-2
TGCGCCAGCAGCCAAGGGACAGGTAAAGAGACCCAGTACTTC	CASSQGTGKETQYF	TRBV4-1	TRBD1	14	NA	TRBJ2-5
TGCGCCAGCAGCTTGGACGGGGCCTACAATGAGCAGTTCTTC	CASSLDGAYNEQFF	TRBV5-1	NA	14	NA	TRBJ2-1
TGTGCCAGCAGTTTCGAAGCGGGAGGCTACAATGAGCAGTTCTTC	CASSFEAGGYNEQFF	TRBV27	TRBD2	15	NA	TRBJ2-1
TGTGCCAGCAGTTACTCGAACAGGGTCAATCAGCCCCAGCATTTT	CASSYSNRVNQPQHF	TRBV6-5	NA	15	NA	TRBJ1-5
TGTGCCAGCAGCTTAGGTTACCAGGGCGCGCGCGCTTTCTTT	CASSLGYQGARAFF	TRBV11-3	NA	14	NA	TRBJ1-1
TGTGCCAGCAGCTTAAGAGGGCGGGAGGGCACCTACAATGAGCAGTTCTTC	CASSLRGREGTYNEQFF	TRBV7-3	TRBD2	17	NA	TRBJ2-1
TGTGCCAGTAGTATAAATGGGGCGGTGCCCGGGGAGCTGTTTTTT	CASSINGAVPGELFF	TRBV19	NA	15	NA	TRBJ2-2
TGTGCCAGCAGCGTAGTTGGGACTAGCGGGTGGGAGGAGCAGTTCTTC	CASSVVGTSGWEEQFF	TRBV9	TRBD2	16	NA	TRBJ2-1
TGTGCCACCAGCAGAGACGACACTCACGCCTTT	CATSRDDTHAF	TRBV15	NA	11	NA	TRBJ1-1
TGTGCCAGCAGCTTGGGGCGGCAGAGAACCCAGTACTTC	CASSLGRQRTQYF	TRBV7-2	NA	13	NA	TRBJ2-5
TGTGCCAGCAGCCCGAGGGGGTGGGGGACCCAGTACTTC	CASSPRGWGTQYF	TRBV12-3/TRBV12-4	NA	13	few	TRBJ2-5
TGTGCCAGTAGAACCTCCGGGACTAGCATGAATGAGCAGTTCTTC	CASRTSGTSMNEQFF	TRBV19	TRBD2	15	few	TRBJ2-1
TGTGCCAGCAGTCTACTAGCCCCAACGATAACCGGGGAGCTGTTTTTT	CASSLLAPTITGELFF	TRBV2	NA	16	once	TRBJ2-2
TGTGCCAGCAGCAAAAGGTGTGAGGGAACAGATACGCAGTATTTT	CASSKRCEGTDTQYF	TRBV21-1	NA	15	NA	TRBJ2-3
TGTGCCAGCAGTGAGTCGAGCGGGGGGTCCTACAATGAGCAGTTCTTC	CASSESSGGSYNEQFF	TRBV2	TRBD2	16	few	TRBJ2-1
TGTGCCATCAGTGAGAAGGGACAGGGTTACGAGCAGTACTTC	CAISEKGQGYEQYF	TRBV10-3	TRBD1	14	NA	TRBJ2-7
TGTGCCAGCGGGGGACAGTCCTCTGGGGCCAACGTCCTGACTTTC	CASGGQSSGANVLTF	TRBV2	TRBD1	15	NA	TRBJ2-6
TGTGCCAGCAGCCTAGACCGTCCAGCCCAGCATTTT	CASSLDRPAQHF	TRBV6-5	NA	12	NA	TRBJ1-5
TGTGCCAGCAGCCAAGATCGGGTATCTATGGGCTACACCTTC	CASSQDRVSMGYTF	TRBV14	NA	14	NA	TRBJ1-2
TGTGCCAGCAGTGAAGGGGGGGAATACTATGGCTACACCTTC	CASSEGGEYYGYTF	TRBV6-1	NA	14	NA	TRBJ1-2
TGCGCCAGCAGCTTGGGTCCAGGGGGCGACGAGCAGTACTTC	CASSLGPGGDEQYF	TRBV5-1	TRBD1	14	NA	TRBJ2-7
TGTGCCAGCAGCTTACAGAACACTGAAGCTTTCTTT	CASSLQNTEAFF	TRBV7-9	NA	12	NA	TRBJ1-1
TGTGCCAGCAGTGCAGGGGGTGTGAACACTGAAGCTTTCTTT	CASSAGGVNTEAFF	TRBV6-4	TRBD1	14	NA	TRBJ1-1
TGCAGCGTTGAAGGGAGGGGGACTAGCGCCCTCGTTGTGGGACAGTACTTC	CSVEGRGTSALVVGQYF	TRBV29-1	TRBD2	17	NA	TRBJ2-5
TGTGCCAGCAGCTTCTGGTCCGGACACAACCAAGAGACCCAGTACTTC	CASSFWSGHNQETQYF	TRBV11-3	NA	16	NA	TRBJ2-5
TGTGCCAGCAGTTTCGGGACAGAAGCTTTCTTT	CASSFGTEAFF	TRBV12-3/TRBV12-4	NA	11	NA	TRBJ1-1
TGTGCCATCAGTGAAGGGGGGACAGGGCTTAGGAATGAGCAGTTCTTC	CAISEGGTGLRNEQFF	TRBV10-3	TRBD1	16	NA	TRBJ2-1
TGTGCCAGCAGTACGGGGGACGTTAACGGGGAGCTGTTTTTT	CASSTGDVNGELFF	TRBV7-6	NA	14	NA	TRBJ2-2
TGTGCCAGCCGAGTGCGGGGGGGTTATGGCTACACCTTC	CASRVRGGYGYTF	TRBV2	NA	13	NA	TRBJ1-2
TGCAGCGTTGGGGGGGACAGGGCTGGAAACACCATATATTTT	CSVGGDRAGNTIYF	TRBV29-1	TRBD1	14	few	TRBJ1-3
TGTGCCAGTCGGGTAGCGGGAGGTCACAATGAGCAGTTCTTC	CASRVAGGHNEQFF	TRBV19	TRBD2	14	few	TRBJ2-1
TGTGCCTGGGGGAAGGGGACTAGCGGGAGTAGCAATGAGCAGTTCTTC	CAWGKGTSGSSNEQFF	TRBV30	TRBD2	16	NA	TRBJ2-1
TGTGCCAGCAGCCGGATAGACAACATGAACACTGAAGCTTTCTTT	CASSRIDNMNTEAFF	TRBV7-8	NA	15	few	TRBJ1-1
TGTGCCAGCAGCCCAGGTCGACAGGGGTATGGCTACACCTTC	CASSPGRQGYGYTF	TRBV9	TRBD1	14	NA	TRBJ1-2
TGTGCCATCAGGGGGACAGCGAATGGAAACACCATATATTTT	CAIRGTANGNTIYF	TRBV10-3	TRBD1	14	few	TRBJ1-3
TGTGCCAGCAGCCTCGGACAGGGCAGGGAGACCCAGTACTTC	CASSLGQGRETQYF	TRBV9	TRBD1	14	NA	TRBJ2-5
TGTGCCAGCAGTGATGGAACAGGGCGGACTGAAGCTTTCTTT	CASSDGTGRTEAFF	TRBV2	NA	14	once	TRBJ1-1
TGTGCCAGCAGGCCCTCCCGACTGAAGACGAACACTGAAGCTTTCTTT	CASRPSRLKTNTEAFF	TRBV11-2	NA	16	NA	TRBJ1-1
TGTGCTAGTGGTTTGGATCTCCCGACCCAGTACTTC	CASGLDLPTQYF	TRBV12-5	NA	12	NA	TRBJ2-5
TGTGCCATCAGTGAGTCGCTATCTGGGGAGGTCACAGATACGCAGTATTTT	CAISESLSGEVTDTQYF	TRBV10-3	NA	17	NA	TRBJ2-3
TGCGCCAGCAGTGGGGGGTCAGAGGAGACCCAGTACTTC	CASSGGSEETQYF	TRBV5-1	NA	13	NA	TRBJ2-5
TGTGCCAGCAGACAGGGTTATAATTCACCCCTCCACTTT	CASRQGYNSPLHF	TRBV12-3/TRBV12-4	NA	13	NA	TRBJ1-6
TGTGCCAGCAGTGAAGCTCCGGACACTGAAGCTTTCTTT	CASSEAPDTEAFF	TRBV2	NA	13	NA	TRBJ1-1